The 17 T cell receptor beta chains listed next were all sequenced from one sample in a study of beta chain features in type 1 diabetes. The study reverse transcribed the entire isolated RNA, so it sequenced expressed TCRB transcripts. Sequencing used immunoSEQ multiplex PCR; TCRdb keeps in-frame clones, though not all of them. Counted here are about 180,000 clones, approximately 13% occurring once; the ten biggest clones make up roughly 0.56%. Material: central memory CD4+ T cells from blood. These receptors were taken from a woman in her late teens or twenties in good health.

The genes are TRBV18 and TRBJ2-2; D not resolved. Germline assignment: CDR1 KGHSH and CDR2 LQKENI. V was pared by 3 bases and J by 3 bases, with 5 bases between. The CDR3 consists of 13 residues. The CDR3 loop is CASSPQDTGELFF. As DNA, the CDR3 is TGTGCCAGCTCACCCCAGGACACCGGGGAGCTGTTTTTT.

The chain couples TRBV7-6 to TRBJ2-3; 10 bases align to TRBD1. The CDR3 contains 15 residues. Germline CDR1 reads SGHVS; CDR2 reads FNYEAQ. V lost 4 bases, J lost 2 bases, and 3 bases stayed unmatched. The CDR3 region has the DNA TGTGCCAGCAGCTCCGGGACAGGGGACACAGATACGCAGTATTTT. It specifies CASSSGTGDTDTQYF.

This clone was found a few times. The chain employs TRBV7-9 and TRBJ1-1, with 7 positions matching TRBD1. This CDR3 region has 15 residues. Germline assignment: CDR1 SEHNR and CDR2 FQNEAQ (reference sequence). V lost 3 bases and J lost 0; bases outside the gene matches: 4. CDR3 bases: TGTGCCAGCAGCTTGGGACAGCGGATGAACACTGAAGCTTTCTTT. Translated: CASSLGQRMNTEAFF.

V is TRBV29-1 and J is TRBJ1-1, with a tentative D call TRBD1 (6 bases). CDR3 length: 13 amino acids. From germline, CDR1 is SQVTM and CDR2 ANQGSEA. The V end was cut by 4 bases, the J end by 4 bases, with 13 bases between. As DNA, the CDR3 is TGCAGCGTTGCCGGGGGGCTTCGCACTGAAGCTTTCTTT. Encoded protein: CSVAGGLRTEAFF.

This clone has just a few counts. The chain's CDR3 is CATSRDRGNYGYTF. The CDR3, as DNA: TGTGCCACCAGCAGGGACAGGGGGAACTATGGCTACACCTTC. V usage is TRBV15 and J usage is TRBJ1-2; 10 nucleotides align to TRBD1. V shed 3 bases, J shed 2 bases, and the junction held 0 bases outside the gene matches. Germline assignment: CDR1 LNHNV and CDR2 YYDKDF (reference sequence). CDR3 length equals 14 residues.

V and J are TRBV29-1 and TRBJ2-5, with TRBD1 matching 8 bases. The CDR3 loop spans 14 amino acids. The germline V gene has CDR1 SQVTM and CDR2 ANQGSEA. The junction had 7 bases not matched to a gene; V was cut back by 4 bases and J by 3 bases. CDR3 sequence reads: CSVASDREKETQYF. CDR3 nucleotide sequence: TGCAGCGTTGCTTCGGACAGGGAGAAAGAGACCCAGTACTTC.

This clone was counted a few times. J is TRBJ2-5 and V is TRBV28, with a weak D call TRBD1 (6 bases). CDR3 length equals 14 residues. Trimming shortened V by 6 bases and J by 3 bases, and 14 bases separated the two germline ends. Germline V gene sequence: CDR1 MDHEN, CDR2 SYDVKM. The CDR3 sequence is CASSRGGFKETQYF. The DNA of the CDR3 is TGTGCCAGCAGCCGAGGGGGATTTAAAGAGACCCAGTACTTC.

The chain links TRBV7-2 to TRBJ1-2; 7 bases line up with TRBD1. The germline CDR1 and CDR2 sequences are SGHTA and FQGNSA. V was clipped by 5 bases and J by 0 bases; unmatched bases: 9. The CDR3 covers 16 residues. CDR3 sequence (DNA): TGTGCCAGCAGCGAAGACAGGGAGAATTCTAACTATGGCTACACCTTC. Amino acids: CASSEDRENSNYGYTF.

This clone was seen a handful of times. The chain uses TRBV25-1 and TRBJ1-4, with a possible D match to TRBD1 (5 bases). The CDR3 has 15 amino acids. Germline V gene data show CDR1 as MGHDK and CDR2 as SYGVNS. V was pared by 6 bases and J by 4 bases, with 15 bases between. The CDR3 DNA sequence: TGTGCCAGCAGGCTACAGGAGGGTGTTAATGAAAAACTGTTTTTT. This encodes CASRLQEGVNEKLFF. Using reference TRBV25-1 and TRBJ1-4 for the parts outside the CDR3, the full variable domain is EADIYQTPRYLVIGTGKKITLECSQTMGHDKMYWYQQDPGMELHLIHYSYGVNSTEKGDLSSESTVSRIRTEHFPLTLESARPSHTSQYLCASRLQEGVNEKLFFGSGTQLSVL.

This clone has at least ten counts. The rearrangement links TRBV5-4 to TRBJ2-1, with 16 bases lining up with TRBD2. CDR3 length: 16 amino acids. The germline CDR1 and CDR2 sequences are SGHNT and YYREEE (reference sequence). V lost 5 bases and J lost 9; bases outside the gene matches: 8. The CDR3 DNA reads as TGTGCCAGCAGGCCGGGGACTAGCGGGAGGGCCGGTGAGCAGTTCTTC. Translated, it gives CASRPGTSGRAGEQFF. The full variable domain, in which reference TRBV5-4 and TRBJ2-1 provide the parts outside the CDR3, is ETGVTQSPTHLIKTRGQQVTLRCSSQSGHNTVSWYQQALGQGPQFIFQYYREEENGRGNFPPRFSGLQFPNYSSELNVNALELDDSALYLCASRPGTSGRAGEQFFGPGTRLTVL.

This clone turned up a few times. The V gene is TRBV11-2, the J gene TRBJ2-7; 10 bases map to TRBD2. The CDR3 length is 14 residues. Germline CDR1 is SGHAT and CDR2 is FQNNGV. V lost 5 bases and J lost 3; bases outside the gene matches: 4. CDR3 DNA: TGTGCCAGCAGCGGGGCTAGCGGGGGCTACGAGCAGTACTTC. Its translation: CASSGASGGYEQYF. Combining the CDR3 with reference TRBV11-2 and TRBJ2-7 gives the whole variable domain EAGVAQSPRYKIIEKRQSVAFWCNPISGHATLYWYQQILGQGPKLLIQFQNNGVVDDSQLPKDRFSAERLKGVDSTLKIQPAKLEDSAVYLCASSGASGGYEQYFGPGTRLTVT.

This clone appeared a few times. Other DNA sequences of this sample code for an identical CDR3. This chain uses TRBV19 with TRBJ2-6; possibly TRBD1 for D (6 bases). The V end lost 4 bases, the J end lost 0 bases, and 7 bases lay between the germline ends. The CDR3 is made up of 15 amino acids. In germline, CDR1 is LNHDA, CDR2 SQIVND (reference sequence). As DNA, the CDR3 is TGTGCCAGTAGTACACAGGGCTCTGGGGCCAACGTCCTGACTTTC. The encoded protein is CASSTQGSGANVLTF.

This clone was seen a handful of times. This chain links TRBV14 with TRBJ2-1; TRBD1 matches at 8 bases. The germline V gene encodes CDR1 SGHDN and CDR2 FVKESK. The length of the CDR3 is 15 residues. The V segment lost 4 bases and the J segment 8 bases; nucleotides outside the gene matches: 10. The CDR3 loop is CASSRQRTGIDEQFF. CDR3 nucleotide sequence: TGTGCCAGCAGCCGACAGAGGACAGGGATCGATGAGCAGTTCTTC.

Only a few counts were recorded for this clone. The DNA of the CDR3 is TGTGCCAGCGGCCAAAATAACTATGGCTACACCTTC. It codes for CASGQNNYGYTF. The chain carries TRBV13 and TRBJ1-2, with D unresolved. The V gene's germline CDR1 is PRHDT and CDR2 FYEKMQ (reference sequence). The CDR3 has 12 amino acids. V dropped 8 bases and J dropped 1 base, with 8 bases sitting between them.

This clone came up a few times. The chain employs TRBV5-6 and TRBJ2-7; TRBD1 agrees at 9 bases. With V trimmed by 0 bases and J by 4 bases, 8 bases remained unmatched. The CDR3 sequence is 16 residues long. CDR1 is SGHDT, CDR2 YYEEEE, per germline. CDR3 bases: TGTGCCAGCAGCTTGGACAGGGGGCACCCTCCTTACGAGCAGTACTTC. Protein product: CASSLDRGHPPYEQYF. Looking up the rest from reference TRBV5-6 and TRBJ2-7 gives the full variable domain: DAGVTQSPTHLIKTRGQQVTLRCSPKSGHDTVSWYQQALGQGPQFIFQYYEEEERQRGNFPDRFSGHQFPNYSSELNVNALLLGDSALYLCASSLDRGHPPYEQYFGPGTRLTVT.

The genes are TRBV7-8 and TRBJ1-3; D is perhaps TRBD1 (6 bases). The CDR3 runs to 16 residues. Trimming took off 0 bases at V and 1 base at J, with 10 bases between the two ends. CDR1 and CDR2 from the germline V gene are SGHVS and FQNEAQ. The chain's CDR3 is CASSLATGLSGNTIYF. In DNA, the CDR3 is TGTGCCAGCAGCTTAGCTACAGGGCTATCTGGAAACACCATATATTTT.

The genes are TRBV25-1 and TRBJ1-1; weak D call: TRBD1 (6 bases). Germline loops: CDR1 MGHDK, CDR2 SYGVNS. Trimming removed 0 bases at V and 4 bases at J, with 9 bases between. There are 14 residues in the CDR3. This CDR3 reads CASSEYTGSTEAFF. The CDR3 DNA reads as TGTGCCAGCAGTGAATACACAGGGAGCACTGAAGCTTTCTTT.